Listed here are 29 T cell receptor beta chains from one sample, sequenced in a study of blood T cell repertoires in COVID-19. TCRdb keeps only in-frame clones here, not all; method: immunoSEQ multiplex PCR. The sample contains around 150,000 clones, around 84% of which appear only once. The sample taken for sequencing was peripheral blood. These receptors were collected from a man aged 70 or older with acute or convalescent COVID-19.

The genes are TRBV19 and TRBJ2-1; TRBD2 agrees at 12 bases. V was clipped by 2 bases and J by 10 bases; unmatched bases: 9. The V gene's germline CDR1 is LNHDA and CDR2 SQIVND (reference sequence). CDR3 length: 16 residues. CDR3 residues: CASSILLAGGHREQFF. For the CDR3, the DNA is TGTGCCAGTAGTATATTACTAGCGGGGGGCCACAGGGAGCAGTTCTTC.

In this sample, this clone turned up a few times. CDR3 DNA sequence: TGTGCCAGCAGCCAAGCGGGACAGGGAGTTCAGCCCCAGCATTTT. Translation gives CASSQAGQGVQPQHF. The J gene is TRBJ1-5, the V gene TRBV3-1 (or the pseudogene TRBV3-2); TRBD1 aligns across 9 bases. The germline V gene encodes CDR1 LGHDT and CDR2 YNNKEL (reference sequence). V lost 1 base, J lost 6 bases, and 4 bases stayed unmatched. The CDR3 totals 15 residues.

The gene calls are TRBV9 and TRBJ2-3; D might be TRBD2 (5 bases). V lost 2 bases and J lost 2, with 15 bases in between. Germline V lookup: CDR1 SGDLS, CDR2 YYNGEE. The CDR3 spans 16 residues. The CDR3 nucleotides read TGTGCCAGCAGCGTTCTCAGCGGAAGCCTCACAGATACGCAGTATTTT. Translation: CASSVLSGSLTDTQYF.

This chain links TRBV14 with TRBJ1-2; 9 nucleotides agree with TRBD1. The length of the CDR3 is 13 residues. V was pared by 4 bases and J by 3 bases, with 0 bases of the junction left unmatched. Germline-derived CDR1 and CDR2 are SGHDN and FVKESK. The CDR3 reads CASSRDRDYGYTF. CDR3 DNA sequence: TGTGCCAGCAGCCGGGACAGGGACTATGGCTACACCTTC.

The chain couples TRBV24-1 to TRBJ2-1; 7 nucleotides align to TRBD2. This CDR3 has 16 residues. Trimming at V came to 2 bases and at J to 8 bases, leaving 11 bases not matched to a gene. CDR1 KGHDR and CDR2 SFDVKD come from the germline V gene. The CDR3 coding sequence is TGTGCCACCAGTGATTGGGCTAGCGGAGTCGGAGATGAGCAGTTCTTC. Amino acids: CATSDWASGVGDEQFF.

The chain is built from TRBV7-2 and TRBJ2-7, with 8 nucleotides matching TRBD2. The CDR3 is 13 residues long. Trimming cost V 7 bases and J 5 bases; bases outside gene matches: 7. Per germline, CDR1 SGHTA and CDR2 FQGNSA. In nucleotides, the CDR3 is TGTGCCAGCACCCCCGGGGGGGGCGACGAGCAGTACTTC. Amino acid sequence: CASTPGGGDEQYF.

The chain is built from TRBV5-4 and TRBJ1-4, with 10 bases that match TRBD1. J lost 8 bases, V lost 9 bases, and 22 bases had no gene match. This CDR3 has 18 residues. Germline V gene lookup returns CDR1 SGHNT and CDR2 YYREEE (reference sequence). The CDR3 nucleotides read TGTGCCAATCACAAAGAAGGACAGGGGGGAGCCCAGGGGGAAAAACTGTTTTTT. The encoded protein is CANHKEGQGGAQGEKLFF.

This chain connects TRBV18 to TRBJ2-7; 10 bases line up with TRBD1. Germline CDR1 and CDR2: KGHSH and LQKENI. The CDR3 has 16 residues. V shed 3 bases and J 2 bases; nucleotides not matched to a gene: 7. The chain's CDR3 is CASSPRQGAQPYEQYF. The CDR3 DNA reads as TGTGCCAGCTCACCCCGACAGGGGGCCCAGCCCTACGAGCAGTACTTC.

This clone came up a few times. CDR3 DNA: TGTGCCACCAGTGATCCAACCTATACCTTGGGCCGGGAGACCCAGTACTTC. As protein: CATSDPTYTLGRETQYF. V and J are TRBV24-1 and TRBJ2-5; D remains unclear. Trimming took off 3 bases at V and 5 bases at J, with 21 bases between the two ends. Germline assignment: CDR1 KGHDR and CDR2 SFDVKD. The CDR3 is made up of 17 amino acids.

This clone was picked up a small number of times. The rearrangement joins TRBV14 to TRBJ1-1, with a possible D match to TRBD1 (5 bases). This CDR3 is 14 amino acids long. Germline lookup yields CDR1 SGHDN and CDR2 FVKESK. Trimming stripped 4 bases from V and 5 bases from J, with 14 bases between. DNA for the CDR3: TGTGCCAGCAGCCCGAGATCGCAGGGAACTGAAGCTTTCTTT. Protein product: CASSPRSQGTEAFF.

This clone appeared once. CDR3 sequence: CASSLGGEFGSGANVLTF. As DNA, the CDR3 is TGCGCCAGCAGCTTGGGGGGCGAGTTTGGATCTGGGGCCAACGTCCTGACTTTC. The V call is TRBV5-1, the J call TRBJ2-6; possibly TRBD1 for D (5 bases). This CDR3 is 18 amino acids long. Germline assignment: CDR1 SGHRS and CDR2 YFSETQ. Trimming removed 0 bases from V and 1 base from J, with 14 bases in between.

The chain uses TRBV30 and TRBJ2-1, with a weak D call TRBD1 (7 bases). Trimming shortened V by 2 bases and J by 0 bases, and 38 bases separated the two germline ends. From germline, CDR1 is GTSNPN and CDR2 SVGIG (reference sequence). The CDR3 has 24 residues. The CDR3: CAWSREVRRLWDRKGYLSYNEQFF. CDR3 bases: TGTGCCTGGAGTAGGGAGGTTCGAAGATTGTGGGACAGAAAGGGGTATCTCTCCTACAATGAGCAGTTCTTC.

The chain joins TRBV19 to TRBJ1-5; no firm D call. Trimming left V 2 bases short and J 7 bases short, with 15 bases between. Germline loops: CDR1 LNHDA, CDR2 SQIVND (reference sequence). The CDR3 has 15 residues. CDR3 DNA sequence: TGTGCCAGTAGTATACTACCTATGATCAAACAGCCCCAGCATTTT. It translates to CASSILPMIKQPQHF.

V usage is TRBV27 and J usage is TRBJ1-2, with TRBD1 as a possible D gene (5 bases). Looked up from germline, CDR1 is MNHEY and CDR2 is SMNVEV (reference sequence). V was trimmed by 5 bases and J by 8 bases, leaving 15 bases between them. The CDR3 runs 13 residues. CDR3 coding DNA: TGTGCCAGCAGTCCGCACACGGGGGTCGGCTACACCTTC. Its protein product is CASSPHTGVGYTF.

This chain uses TRBV28 with TRBJ2-5; perhaps TRBD2 as D (5 bases). This CDR3 is built from 13 residues. Germline V gene data show CDR1 as MDHEN and CDR2 as SYDVKM. The ends were cut back, 6 bases at V and 3 bases at J, with 11 bases in the middle. The CDR3: CASSPRREETQYF. CDR3 DNA sequence: TGTGCCAGCAGCCCCCGGCGGGAAGAGACCCAGTACTTC.

The chain couples TRBV7-8 to TRBJ2-7, with D possibly being TRBD2 (6 bases). V lost 1 base to trimming and J lost 2 bases, with 24 bases between them. The germline V gene has CDR1 SGHVS and CDR2 FQNEAQ. The CDR3 contains 19 residues. The CDR3 nucleotides are TGTGCCAGCAGCTTAGAGGGGCCCCTACTAGCCGCTGTCCCCTACGAGCAGTACTTC. It codes for CASSLEGPLLAAVPYEQYF.

The CDR3 nucleotides are TGTGCCAGCAGTCCCCAGGGTTCGTCAGATACGCAGTATTTT. Translation gives CASSPQGSSDTQYF. The V call is TRBV27, the J call TRBJ2-3, with D perhaps TRBD1 (5 bases). Per germline, CDR1 MNHEY and CDR2 SMNVEV (reference sequence). V gave up 5 bases and J gave up 4 bases, with 13 bases separating them. The CDR3 sequence is 14 residues long.

The CDR3 DNA is TGTGCCAGCAGTGACCTAATGCAAGAGACCCAGTACTTC. As protein: CASSDLMQETQYF. The chain recombines TRBV25-1 with TRBJ2-5; D gene uncertain. Germline CDR1 is MGHDK and CDR2 is SYGVNS. CDR3 size: 13 residues. Trimming removed 3 bases from V and 2 bases from J, with 7 bases in between.

The V and J genes are TRBV3-1 (or the pseudogene TRBV3-2) and TRBJ1-2; D unclear. Germline CDR1 is LGHDT and CDR2 is YNNKEL (reference sequence). This CDR3 is 14 amino acids long. V was trimmed by 1 base and J by 4 bases, leaving 10 bases between them. The CDR3 spells CASSQGSAGYGYTF. CDR3 DNA sequence: TGTGCCAGCAGCCAAGGATCGGCGGGCTATGGCTACACCTTC.

Here the CDR3 reads CASSTDRGGNEQFF. The DNA of the CDR3 is TGTGCCAGTAGCACGGACAGGGGGGGGAATGAGCAGTTCTTC. This chain joins TRBV19 and TRBJ2-1; TRBD1 agrees at 10 bases. Germline lookup yields CDR1 LNHDA and CDR2 SQIVND (reference sequence). The length of the CDR3 is 14 residues. The V gene end was trimmed by 6 bases and the J gene end by 7 bases; junction bases not matched to a gene: 6.

This rearrangement joins TRBV30 to TRBJ1-4; the D gene is possibly TRBD1 (5 bases). This CDR3 region has 14 residues. Trimming left V 2 bases short and J 5 bases short, with 12 bases between. CDR1 and CDR2 (germline): GTSNPN, SVGIG (reference sequence). The CDR3 sequence: CAWSLSGGNEKLFF. In DNA, the CDR3 is TGTGCCTGGAGTTTATCGGGGGGGAATGAAAAACTGTTTTTT. Filled out from reference TRBV30 and TRBJ1-4, the complete variable domain reads SQTIHQWPATLVQPVGSPLSLECTVEGTSNPNLYWYRQAAGRGLQLLFYSVGIGQISSEVPQNLSASRPQDRQFILSSKKLLLSDSGFYLCAWSLSGGNEKLFFGSGTQLSVL.

The genes are TRBV19 and TRBJ2-2; TRBD1 is a possible D gene (5 bases). The CDR3 consists of 14 residues. Germline CDR1 is LNHDA and CDR2 is SQIVND (reference sequence). V lost 7 bases and J 1 base, leaving 10 bases between the germline ends. CDR3 nucleotides: TGTGCCAGTACTGCTGACAGGAACACCGGGGAGCTGTTTTTT. Amino acid sequence: CASTADRNTGELFF.

V is TRBV18 and J is TRBJ1-5, with 7 bases aligning to TRBD1. In germline, CDR1 is KGHSH, CDR2 LQKENI. Trimming removed 2 bases from V and 0 bases from J; junction bases left unmatched: 7. The CDR3 extends over 17 amino acids. In DNA form, the CDR3 reads TGTGCCAGCTCACCAGGGGGACAGACTTATAGCAATCAGCCCCAGCATTTT. Encoded protein: CASSPGGQTYSNQPQHF.

The CDR3 DNA follows: TGTGCCAGCAGCAAAGGGGGAGCAGGGGGCCATGGTGAAGCTTTCTTT. It specifies CASSKGGAGGHGEAFF. The V call is TRBV21-1, the J call TRBJ1-1; the D call of TRBD1 is as the table states it, not checked on the DNA. TRBV21-1 is a documented pseudogene. CDR3 length equals 16 residues.

The chain links TRBV7-9 to TRBJ1-3; possibly TRBD1 for D (5 bases). Trimming stripped 5 bases from V and 0 bases from J, with 8 bases between. This CDR3 is 14 amino acids long. Germline V CDR1 and CDR2: SEHNR, FQNEAQ (reference sequence). The CDR3 reads CASSLGLSGNTIYF. The CDR3 coding sequence is TGTGCCAGCAGCCTGGGGCTCTCTGGAAACACCATATATTTT.

This clone was detected once. This sequence joins TRBV30 and TRBJ2-3; 10 bases match TRBD2. The CDR3 totals 14 residues. The germline gives CDR1 GTSNPN, CDR2 SVGIG (reference sequence). The V segment lost 7 bases and the J segment 3 bases; nucleotides outside the gene matches: 7. The CDR3 bases are TGTGCCTTGCCAGCGGGGGGGCTGACAGATACGCAGTATTTT. Encoded protein: CALPAGGLTDTQYF. Full variable domain (remainder filled in from reference TRBV30 and TRBJ2-3): SQTIHQWPATLVQPVGSPLSLECTVEGTSNPNLYWYRQAAGRGLQLLFYSVGIGQISSEVPQNLSASRPQDRQFILSSKKLLLSDSGFYLCALPAGGLTDTQYFGPGTRLTVL.

The DNA for the CDR3 is TGTGCCAGCAGCTTTCGACTAGCGGGGGGCCCATCCTACGAGCAGTACTTC. Translated: CASSFRLAGGPSYEQYF. V gene TRBV7-9 combines with J gene TRBJ2-7; 13 nucleotides line up with TRBD2. Germline CDR1 is SEHNR and CDR2 is FQNEAQ (reference sequence). With V trimmed by 3 bases and J by 1 base, 6 bases remained unmatched. The length of the CDR3 is 17 residues.

This clone was counted a single time. V is TRBV6-1 and J is TRBJ2-5; D gene ambiguous. The V gene's germline CDR1 is MNHNS and CDR2 SASEGT. The V gene lost 1 base and the J gene lost 0 bases, with 3 bases spanning the gap. The CDR3 length is 13 residues. CDR3 loop: CASSEGHQETQYF. DNA for the CDR3: TGTGCCAGCAGTGAAGGGCACCAAGAGACCCAGTACTTC.

The chain couples TRBV27 to TRBJ1-5; unclear D gene. Germline CDR1 and CDR2: MNHEY and SMNVEV (reference sequence). V dropped 2 bases and J dropped 0 bases, with 5 bases sitting between them. CDR3 length: 14 residues. This chain's CDR3 is CASSLHSSNQPQHF. CDR3 DNA: TGTGCCAGCAGTTTACACAGTAGCAATCAGCCCCAGCATTTT.